This is a list of T cell receptor beta chains from one sample in a study of T cell responses to AZD1222 COVID-19 vaccine. Some clones are missing from TCRdb's copy, which holds only in-frame ones; the method was immunoSEQ multiplex PCR. The sample shows 110,000 or so clones, nearly 90% of them seen only once. The material was peripheral blood, obtained 28 days after the second AZD1222 dose. The receptors originated from an adult who received the AZD1222 COVID-19 vaccine. Both conserved end residues are part of each CDR3. D genes are given only for firm matches. Size tells how often a clone was seen (once, few, many) or the class of an expanded clone, and some rows leave it out.

TRBJ2-5 | TRBD1 | TRBV27 | . | TGTGCCAGCAGTTTATTGACAGGGGAAGAGACCCAGTACTTC | CASSLLTGEETQYF
TRBJ2-7 | TRBD2 | TRBV10-2 | . | TGCGCCAGTAGACTAGCGGGCGTCTCCTACGAGCAGTACTTC | CASRLAGVSYEQYF
TRBJ2-7 | . | TRBV6-5 | . | TGTGCCAGCAGTTTAGGAGGGCCCCCATACGAGCAGTACTTC | CASSLGGPPYEQYF
TRBJ2-3 | TRBD2 | TRBV7-3 | once | TGTGCCAGCAGCCCCGAGGGGACTAGCGTATCTGATACGCAGTATTTT | CASSPEGTSVSDTQYF
TRBJ1-3 | . | TRBV4-2 | . | TGTGCCAGCAGCCAAGACGACAACCTGAACACCATATATTTT | CASSQDDNLNTIYF
TRBJ2-3 | . | TRBV11-2 | . | TGTGCCAGCAGCTTAGAGGTAGCGTGGGATACGCAGTATTTT | CASSLEVAWDTQYF
TRBJ2-3 | . | TRBV3-1/TRBV3-2 | . | TGTGCCAGCCGAGCCGGGACAGATACGCAGTATTTT | CASRAGTDTQYF
TRBJ2-7 | . | TRBV5-1 | . | TGCGCCAGCAGCTTGACAGGACCCTACGAGCAGTACTTC | CASSLTGPYEQYF
TRBJ2-7 | TRBD2 | TRBV5-1 | . | TGCGCCAGCAGCCCCACTAGCGGGAGTCCCCACGAGCAGTACTTC | CASSPTSGSPHEQYF
TRBJ1-1 | . | TRBV9 | . | TGTGCCAGCAGCGTAGGGGGCGTGGAGAACACTGAAGCTTTCTTT | CASSVGGVENTEAFF
TRBJ2-1 | . | TRBV27 | . | TGTGCCAGCAGCCCCGGGACGCCCGAAATGAACAGTGAGCAGTTCTTC | CASSPGTPEMNSEQFF
TRBJ2-1 | TRBD2 | TRBV7-2 | . | TGTGCCAGCAGCTCAGACGCTAGCGGGAATTACAATGAGCAGTTCTTC | CASSSDASGNYNEQFF
TRBJ1-4 | TRBD1 | TRBV5-6 | . | TGTGCCAGCAGCTCCGGCAGGGGGCCACTATTTGAAAAACTGTTTTTT | CASSSGRGPLFEKLFF
TRBJ1-1 | . | TRBV3-1/TRBV3-2 | once | TGTGCCAGCAGCCAAGAAATACGTAGAACTGAAGCTTTCTTT | CASSQEIRRTEAFF
TRBJ1-5 | . | TRBV27 | few | TGTGCCAGCGGGAGGGCGGAAGATAGCAATCAGCCCCAGCATTTT | CASGRAEDSNQPQHF
TRBJ1-1 | . | TRBV27 | . | TGTGCCAGCAGCAAGCAGGGTCCCACTGAAGCTTTCTTT | CASSKQGPTEAFF
TRBJ2-5 | TRBD1 | TRBV30 | . | TGTGCCTGGAGTGTACTTTACAGGGGTGAGACCCAGTACTTC | CAWSVLYRGETQYF
TRBJ2-2 | . | TRBV7-2 | . | TGTGCCAGCAGCTCCCCGAACACCGGGGAGCTGTTTTTT | CASSSPNTGELFF
TRBJ2-5 | . | TRBV7-9 | . | TGTGCCAGCAGCTTCCCAGCTCCAGAGACCCAGTACTTC | CASSFPAPETQYF
TRBJ1-2 | . | TRBV7-9 | . | TGTGCCAGCAGCTTAGGCCAGAATAACTATGGCTACACCTTC | CASSLGQNNYGYTF
TRBJ2-7 | . | TRBV10-1 | once | TGCGCCAGCAGTGAGACGGGGAGGTGGTACGAGCAGTACTTC | CASSETGRWYEQYF
TRBJ2-2 | . | TRBV9 | . | TGTGCCAGCAGCGTACACTCTTCGAACACCGGGGAGCTGTTTTTT | CASSVHSSNTGELFF
TRBJ2-7 | . | TRBV29-1 | . | TGCAGCGTTGAAGTGCTCAGAGCTACCCTCCTCGAGCAGTACTTC | CSVEVLRATLLEQYF
TRBJ2-1 | . | TRBV9 | . | TGTGCCAGCAGCGTAGCCGACTACTACAATGAGCAGTTCTTC | CASSVADYYNEQFF
TRBJ2-2 | TRBD2 | TRBV4-1 | . | TGCGCCAGCAGCCAAGACGTGGCTAGCGGAAGGGAGCTGTTTTTT | CASSQDVASGRELFF
TRBJ2-2 | TRBD1 | TRBV9 | . | TGTGCCAGCAGCGTAGTGGCAGGGGGTTACACCGGGGAGCTGTTTTTT | CASSVVAGGYTGELFF
TRBJ1-4 | . | TRBV5-1 | . | TGCGCCAGCAGCCCAGATAATGAAAAACTGTTTTTT | CASSPDNEKLFF
TRBJ2-1 | . | TRBV24-1 | . | TGTGCCACCAGTGACCGCCCGGTAGGGATCAATGAGCAGTTCTTC | CATSDRPVGINEQFF
TRBJ2-7 | TRBD1 | TRBV19 | . | TGTGCCAGTAGTGACCGGACAGGGATATTCGAGCAGTACTTC | CASSDRTGIFEQYF
TRBJ2-5 | TRBD1 | TRBV28 | . | TGTGCCAGCAATAGACAGGGCCAAGAGACCCAGTACTTC | CASNRQGQETQYF
TRBJ1-2 | TRBD1 | TRBV30 | . | TGTGCCTGGAGTGACGACAGGGGAATGGCTGGCTACACCTTC | CAWSDDRGMAGYTF
TRBJ1-5 | . | TRBV5-6 | . | TGTGCCAGCAGCTTCTTGGAGAGCAATCAGCCCCAGCATTTT | CASSFLESNQPQHF
TRBJ1-5 | . | TRBV30 | . | TGTGCCTCACCCTATCAGCCCCAGCATTTT | CASPYQPQHF
TRBJ1-1 | . | TRBV24-1 | . | TGTGCCACCAGTGATGACGCACGGGGGAGGGGTGAAGCTTTCTTT | CATSDDARGRGEAFF
TRBJ1-1 | . | TRBV7-2 | . | TGTGCCAGCAGCTTGCGGAGCTGGGGTGAAGCTTTCTTT | CASSLRSWGEAFF
TRBJ2-5 | . | TRBV7-2 | . | TGTGCCAGCAGCTTAAGACACCCAGAGACCCAGTACTTC | CASSLRHPETQYF
TRBJ2-3 | TRBD1 | TRBV30 | . | TGTGCCTGGACTGCGGGACAGGCCTCTTTAGATACGCAGTATTTT | CAWTAGQASLDTQYF
TRBJ2-1 | . | TRBV2 | . | TGTGCCAGCAGTGAAGGGCCCCCGCTAAACGAGCAGTTCTTC | CASSEGPPLNEQFF
TRBJ2-2 | TRBD1 | TRBV18 | . | TGTGCCAGCTCACCTCGGACAGGGGGCGCGAACGGGGAGCTGTTTTTT | CASSPRTGGANGELFF
TRBJ1-2 | . | TRBV5-6 | . | TGTGCCAGCAGCTTGAGTTCCAGGGCTTTATATGGCTACACCTTC | CASSLSSRALYGYTF
TRBJ2-3 | TRBD2 | TRBV25-1 | . | TGTGCCAGCAGTGAACCACCCGGTTCGGGAGGTCGGGGAGATACGCAGTATTTT | CASSEPPGSGGRGDTQYF
TRBJ2-3 | . | TRBV7-2 | . | TGTGCCAGCAGCCCGAGTAGCACAGATACGCAGTATTTT | CASSPSSTDTQYF
TRBJ2-3 | . | TRBV7-2 | . | TGTGCCAGCAGATTAGGGGCTAGTCTTAGGGCAGATACGCAGTATTTT | CASRLGASLRADTQYF
TRBJ2-1 | . | TRBV7-2 | . | TGTGCCAGCAGCTTAGCTGGGCCATCCTACAATGAGCAGTTCTTC | CASSLAGPSYNEQFF
TRBJ2-7 | TRBD2 | TRBV12-3/TRBV12-4 | . | TGTGCCAGCAGTCGGGAGGGGGGAGCCTTTCAGTACTTC | CASSREGGAFQYF
TRBJ2-2 | . | TRBV13 | . | TGTGCCAGCAGCCGTGCAGGGGATACGAGCACCGGGGAGCTGTTTTTT | CASSRAGDTSTGELFF
TRBJ1-4 | . | TRBV4-1 | . | TGCGCCAGCAGCCAAGACCCGACTGATTCAGGAGCAACTAATGAAAAACTGTTTTTT | CASSQDPTDSGATNEKLFF
TRBJ1-2 | TRBD1 | TRBV5-4 | . | TGTGCCAGCAGCGGCGTGGACAGGCCCCTTTATGGCTACACCTTC | CASSGVDRPLYGYTF
TRBJ2-1 | . | TRBV11-3 | . | TGTGCCAGCAGCCATGAAGGAGGCTCAGGCAATGAGCAGTTCTTC | CASSHEGGSGNEQFF
TRBJ2-7 | TRBD2 | TRBV18 | . | TGTGCCAGCTCACCATTCGAGCGGGGAACCTACGAGCAGTACTTC | CASSPFERGTYEQYF